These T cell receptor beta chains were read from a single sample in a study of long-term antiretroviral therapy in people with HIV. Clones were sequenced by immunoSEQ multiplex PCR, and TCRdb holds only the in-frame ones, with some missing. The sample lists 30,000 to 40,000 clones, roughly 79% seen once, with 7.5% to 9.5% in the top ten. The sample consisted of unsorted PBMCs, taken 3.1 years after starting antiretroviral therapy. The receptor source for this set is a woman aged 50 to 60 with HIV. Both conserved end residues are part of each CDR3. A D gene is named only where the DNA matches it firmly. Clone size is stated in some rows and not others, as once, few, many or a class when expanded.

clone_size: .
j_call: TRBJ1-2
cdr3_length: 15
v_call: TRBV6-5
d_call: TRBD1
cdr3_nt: TGTGCCAGCAGGGCCCCGGGACAGGGAGACTATGGCTACACCTTC
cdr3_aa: CASRAPGQGDYGYTF

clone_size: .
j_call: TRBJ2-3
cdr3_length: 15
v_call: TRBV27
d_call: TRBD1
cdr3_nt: TGTGCCAGCAGTACCCGGGACAGGGGTCCTGATACGCAGTATTTT
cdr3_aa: CASSTRDRGPDTQYF

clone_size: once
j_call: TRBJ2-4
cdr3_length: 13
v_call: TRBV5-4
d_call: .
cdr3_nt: TGTGCCAGCAGCCCCGGACTGCAAAACATTCAGTACTTC
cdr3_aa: CASSPGLQNIQYF

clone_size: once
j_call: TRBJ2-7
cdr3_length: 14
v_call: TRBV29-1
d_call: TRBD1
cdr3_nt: TGCAGCGTTGTTTTGGGACAGGGGCCCTACGAGCAGTACTTC
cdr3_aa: CSVVLGQGPYEQYF

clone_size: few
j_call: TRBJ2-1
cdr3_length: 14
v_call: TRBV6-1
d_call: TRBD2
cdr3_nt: TGTGCCAGCAAGAAGCGGGGGTCCTACAATGAGCAGTTCTTC
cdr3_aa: CASKKRGSYNEQFF

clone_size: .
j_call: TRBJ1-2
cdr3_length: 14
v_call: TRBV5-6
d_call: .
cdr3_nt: TGTGCCAGCAGCTTGGAGGGCAGAAGCTATGGCTACACCTTC
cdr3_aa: CASSLEGRSYGYTF

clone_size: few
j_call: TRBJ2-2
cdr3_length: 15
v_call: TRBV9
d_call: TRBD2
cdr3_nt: TGTGCCAGCAGCGCCAGCGGGGGGTATACCGGGGAGCTGTTTTTT
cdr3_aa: CASSASGGYTGELFF

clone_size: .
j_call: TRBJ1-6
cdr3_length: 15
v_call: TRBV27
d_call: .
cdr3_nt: TGTGCCAGCAGTTTCGGGGGCAAGGATAATTCACCCCTCCACTTT
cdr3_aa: CASSFGGKDNSPLHF

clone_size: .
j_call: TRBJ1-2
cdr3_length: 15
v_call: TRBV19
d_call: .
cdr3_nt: TGTGCCAGTAGTATAGGGCACCTTCTTAACTATGGCTACACCTTC
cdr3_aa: CASSIGHLLNYGYTF

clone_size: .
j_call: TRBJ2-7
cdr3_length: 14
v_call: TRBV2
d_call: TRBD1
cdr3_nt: TGTGCCAGCTTAAGGACAGGAGACTTCTACGAGCAGTACTTC
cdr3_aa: CASLRTGDFYEQYF

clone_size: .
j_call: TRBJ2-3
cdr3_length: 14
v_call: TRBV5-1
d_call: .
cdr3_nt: TGCGCCAGCAGCCCTGGGACTTACACAGATACGCAGTATTTT
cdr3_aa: CASSPGTYTDTQYF

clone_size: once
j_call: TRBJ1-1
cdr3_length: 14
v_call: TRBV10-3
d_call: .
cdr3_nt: TGTGCCAGTTCCCCCGCGGGTTCTAGCACTGAAGCTTTCTTT
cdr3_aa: CASSPAGSSTEAFF

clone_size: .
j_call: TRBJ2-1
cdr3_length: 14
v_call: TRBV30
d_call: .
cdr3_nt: TGTGCCTGGAGTGCGATAGGTACAGGGAATGAGCAGTTCTTC
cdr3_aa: CAWSAIGTGNEQFF

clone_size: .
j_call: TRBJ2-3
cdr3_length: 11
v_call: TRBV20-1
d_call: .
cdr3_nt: TGCAGTGCCCCTACCACAGATACGCAGTATTTT
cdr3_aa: CSAPTTDTQYF

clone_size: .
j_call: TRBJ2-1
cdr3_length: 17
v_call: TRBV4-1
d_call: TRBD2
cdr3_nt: TGCGCCAGCAGCCACGGGGGCCCGGGACTAGCGGCAATTGAGCAGTTCTTC
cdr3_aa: CASSHGGPGLAAIEQFF

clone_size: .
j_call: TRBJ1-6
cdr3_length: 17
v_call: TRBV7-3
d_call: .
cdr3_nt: TGTGCCAGCAGCTTAAGAGGTGGGCAGGCCGTCCATTCACCCCTCCACTTT
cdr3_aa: CASSLRGGQAVHSPLHF

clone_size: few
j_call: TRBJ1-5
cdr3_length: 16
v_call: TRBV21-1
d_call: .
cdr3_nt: TGTGCCAGCAGCGACCAACATGGGTGGGGCAATCAGCCCCAGCATTTT
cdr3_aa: CASSDQHGWGNQPQHF

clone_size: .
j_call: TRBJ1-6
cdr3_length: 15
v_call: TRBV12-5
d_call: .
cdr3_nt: TGTGCTAGTGGTCCTCCCGGGGCCGGTAATTCACCCCTCCACTTT
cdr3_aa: CASGPPGAGNSPLHF

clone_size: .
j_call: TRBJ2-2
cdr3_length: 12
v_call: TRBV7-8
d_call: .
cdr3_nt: TGTGCCAGCAGCCAGCACACCGGGGAGCTGTTTTTT
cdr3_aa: CASSQHTGELFF

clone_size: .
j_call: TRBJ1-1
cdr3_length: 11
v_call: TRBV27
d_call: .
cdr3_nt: TGTGCCAGTTATTTCGCGAGAGAAGCTTTCTTT
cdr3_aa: CASYFAREAFF

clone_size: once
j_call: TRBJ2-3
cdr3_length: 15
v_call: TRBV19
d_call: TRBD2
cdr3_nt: TGTGCCAGTAGTACCCGGGGGGGCGTCGCAGATACGCAGTATTTT
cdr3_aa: CASSTRGGVADTQYF

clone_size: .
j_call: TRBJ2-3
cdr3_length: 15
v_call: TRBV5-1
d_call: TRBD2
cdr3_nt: TGCGCCAGCAGCTTGGCGGGGGGGCCCGGTGATACGCAGTATTTT
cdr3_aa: CASSLAGGPGDTQYF

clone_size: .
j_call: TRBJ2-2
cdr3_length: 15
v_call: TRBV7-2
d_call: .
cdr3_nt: TGTGCCAGCAGCTTATTAGTAGGGGGCACCGGGGAGCTGTTTTTT
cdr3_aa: CASSLLVGGTGELFF

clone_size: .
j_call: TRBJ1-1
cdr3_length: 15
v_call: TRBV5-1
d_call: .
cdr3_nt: TGCGCCAGCAGCACAGAGGGTTGGGGGGACACTGAAGCTTTCTTT
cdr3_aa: CASSTEGWGDTEAFF

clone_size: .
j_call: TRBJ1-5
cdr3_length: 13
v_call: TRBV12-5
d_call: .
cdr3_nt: TGTGCTAGTAGCGGGACACCAAATCAGCCCCAGCATTTT
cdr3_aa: CASSGTPNQPQHF

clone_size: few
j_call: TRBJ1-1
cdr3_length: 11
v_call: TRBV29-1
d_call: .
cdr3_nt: TGCAGCGTTGGTTCGAACACTGAAGCTTTCTTT
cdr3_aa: CSVGSNTEAFF

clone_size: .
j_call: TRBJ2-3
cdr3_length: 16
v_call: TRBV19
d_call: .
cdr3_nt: TGTGCCAGTAGTATTTCCAGGCGGACAGCCACAGATACGCAGTATTTT
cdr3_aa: CASSISRRTATDTQYF

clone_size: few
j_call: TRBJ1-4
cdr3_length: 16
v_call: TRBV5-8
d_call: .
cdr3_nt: TGTGCCAGCAGCTTGTCAGGCAGGGGAACTAATGAAAAACTGTTTTTT
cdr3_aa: CASSLSGRGTNEKLFF